A single count supports the clone carrying this T cell receptor beta chain. Its antigen is unknown. All donors participated as healthy donors of bone marrow. These data come from a study of cytomegalovirus exposure and HLA in healthy donors. Study summary: When over 300 donors were genotyped, around 77% of them were found to fall in the Caucasian-associated ancestry cluster.

Findings of the study overall: Researchers reported in a later analysis that common viral pathogens appeared linked to several top clusters. For cytomegalovirus status, the classifier reportedly gave diagnoses with high specificity and sensitivity.

It was with 60 Vbeta and 13 Jbeta primers that the PCR ran. The protocol was immunoSEQ multiplex PCR, while the TCRdb copy is restricted to in-frame clones and leaves out a portion. The sample carries 120,000 to 150,000 clones, 75% to 80% recorded once. V gave up 3 bases and J gave up 6 bases, with 13 bases separating them. This CDR3 has 13 residues. Germline values: CDR1 SGDLS, CDR2 YYNGEE. The chain employs TRBV9 and TRBJ2-7; perhaps TRBD2 as D (6 bases). The sequence derives from a woman between 45 and 60 years old in good health and CMV-seronegative. Sequenced input: PBMCs. The CDR3 region is CASSGGGGGEQYF. DNA of the CDR3: TGTGCCAGCAGCGGGGGAGGAGGAGGCGAGCAGTACTTC.